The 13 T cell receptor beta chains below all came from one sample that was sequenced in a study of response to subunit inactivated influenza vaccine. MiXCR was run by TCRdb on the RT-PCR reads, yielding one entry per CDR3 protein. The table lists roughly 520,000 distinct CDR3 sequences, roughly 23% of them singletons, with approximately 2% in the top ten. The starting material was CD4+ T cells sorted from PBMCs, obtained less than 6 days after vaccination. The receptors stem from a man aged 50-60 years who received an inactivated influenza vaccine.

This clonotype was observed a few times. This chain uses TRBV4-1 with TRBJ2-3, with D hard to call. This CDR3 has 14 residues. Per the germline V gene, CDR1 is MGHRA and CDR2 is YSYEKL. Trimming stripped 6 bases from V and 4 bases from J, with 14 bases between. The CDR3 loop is CASSHGRKADTQYF. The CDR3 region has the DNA TGCGCCAGCAGTCACGGGCGTAAAGCAGATACGCAGTATTTT.

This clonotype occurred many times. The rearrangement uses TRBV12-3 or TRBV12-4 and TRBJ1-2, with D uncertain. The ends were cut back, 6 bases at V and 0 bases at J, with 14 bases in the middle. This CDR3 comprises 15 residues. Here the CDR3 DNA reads TGTGCCAGCAGGGCGGGGAGGCAGGCTAACTATGGCTACACCTTC. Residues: CASRAGRQANYGYTF.

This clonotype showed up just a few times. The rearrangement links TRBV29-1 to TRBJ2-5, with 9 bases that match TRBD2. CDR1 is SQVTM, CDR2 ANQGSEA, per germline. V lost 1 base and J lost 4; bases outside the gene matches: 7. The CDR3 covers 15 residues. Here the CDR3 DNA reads TGCAGCGTTGAAGCGGTAGCGGGAGCGGGAGAGACCCAGTACTTC. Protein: CSVEAVAGAGETQYF.

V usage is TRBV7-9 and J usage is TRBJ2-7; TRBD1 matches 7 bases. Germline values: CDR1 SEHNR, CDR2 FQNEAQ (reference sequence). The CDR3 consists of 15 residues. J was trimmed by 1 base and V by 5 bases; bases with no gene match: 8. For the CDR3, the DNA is TGTGCCAGCAGCCCAAACCGGGACAGATCCTACGAGCAGTACTTC. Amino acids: CASSPNRDRSYEQYF.

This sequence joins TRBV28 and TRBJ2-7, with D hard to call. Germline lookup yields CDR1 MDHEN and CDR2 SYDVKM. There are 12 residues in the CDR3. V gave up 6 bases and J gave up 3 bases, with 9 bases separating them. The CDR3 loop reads CASREQDYEQYF. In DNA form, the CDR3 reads TGTGCCAGCAGAGAGCAAGACTACGAGCAGTACTTC. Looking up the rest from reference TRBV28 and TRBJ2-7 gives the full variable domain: DVKVTQSSRYLVKRTGEKVFLECVQDMDHENMFWYRQDPGLGLRLIYFSYDVKMKEKGDIPEGYSVSREKKERFSLILESASTNQTSMYLCASREQDYEQYFGPGTRLTVT.

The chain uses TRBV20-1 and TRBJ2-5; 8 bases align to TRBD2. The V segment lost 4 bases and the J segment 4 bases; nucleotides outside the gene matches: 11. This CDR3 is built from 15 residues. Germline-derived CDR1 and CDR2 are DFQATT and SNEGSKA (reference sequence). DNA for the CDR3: TGCAGTGCTACTAGGGCTAGCGGGCTGGGAGAGACCCAGTACTTC. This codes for CSATRASGLGETQYF.

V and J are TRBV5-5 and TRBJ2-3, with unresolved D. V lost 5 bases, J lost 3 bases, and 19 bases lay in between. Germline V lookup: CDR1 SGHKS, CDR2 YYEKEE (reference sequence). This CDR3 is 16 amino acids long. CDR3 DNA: TGTGCCAGCAGTCCTGGGCCCCAGTCCGGGACAGATACGCAGTATTTT. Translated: CASSPGPQSGTDTQYF.

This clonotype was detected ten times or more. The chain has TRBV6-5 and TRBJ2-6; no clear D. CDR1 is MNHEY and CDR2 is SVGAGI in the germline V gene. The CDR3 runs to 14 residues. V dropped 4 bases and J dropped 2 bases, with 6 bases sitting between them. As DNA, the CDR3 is TGTGCCAGCAGTTCATACGCTGGGGCCAACGTCCTGACTTTC. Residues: CASSSYAGANVLTF.

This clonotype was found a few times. CDR3 protein: CASSSTPTAQYF. The DNA of the CDR3 is TGTGCCAGCAGTTCCACCCCTACGGCCCAGTACTTC. The chain carries TRBV12-3 or TRBV12-4 and TRBJ2-5; D not resolved. Trimming left V 4 bases short and J 9 bases short, with 12 bases between. This CDR3 has 12 amino acids.

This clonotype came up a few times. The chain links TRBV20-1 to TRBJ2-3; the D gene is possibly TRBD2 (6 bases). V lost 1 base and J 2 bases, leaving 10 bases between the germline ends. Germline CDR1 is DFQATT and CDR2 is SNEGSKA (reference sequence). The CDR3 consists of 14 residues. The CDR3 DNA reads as TGCAGTGCTAGAGTTAGCGGTAACACAGATACGCAGTATTTT. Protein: CSARVSGNTDTQYF.

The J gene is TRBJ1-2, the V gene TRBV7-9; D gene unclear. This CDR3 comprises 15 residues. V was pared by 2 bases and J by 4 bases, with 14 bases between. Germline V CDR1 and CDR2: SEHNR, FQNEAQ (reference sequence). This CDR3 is CASSLSSVAIYGYTF. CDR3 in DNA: TGTGCCAGCAGCTTATCAAGCGTAGCAATCTATGGCTACACCTTC.

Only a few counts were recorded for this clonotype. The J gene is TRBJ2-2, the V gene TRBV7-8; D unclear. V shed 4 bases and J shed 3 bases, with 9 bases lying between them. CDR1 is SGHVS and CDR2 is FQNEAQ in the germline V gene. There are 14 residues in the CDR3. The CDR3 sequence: CASSYPPDTGELFF. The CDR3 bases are TGTGCCAGCAGCTACCCCCCCGACACCGGGGAGCTGTTTTTT.

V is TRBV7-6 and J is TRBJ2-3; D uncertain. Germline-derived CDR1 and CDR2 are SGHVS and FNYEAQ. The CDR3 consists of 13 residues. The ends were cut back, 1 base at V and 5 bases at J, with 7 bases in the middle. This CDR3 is CASSLGGKDTQYF. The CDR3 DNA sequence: TGTGCCAGCAGCTTAGGAGGAAAAGATACGCAGTATTTT.